The clone carrying this TCR beta chain was observed at least ten times. Presence of unique molecular identifiers characterized the TCR beta cDNA libraries. T cells numbering about 0.85 to 10 million yielded roughly 500,000 cDNA molecules. TCRdb re-derived calls from the PCR reads in MiXCR, one entry per CDR3 protein. Among about half a million distinct CDR3 sequences, around 36% were seen once, and the ten largest hold about 5.6%. These data come from a study of post-analysis software for immune sequencing data. This receptor was obtained from a girl aged 2-17 years with multiple sclerosis. The sequenced material came from blood.

Here the CDR3 reads CASSVAMGYEQYF. In DNA, the CDR3 is TGTGCCAGCAGCGTAGCTATGGGGTACGAGCAGTACTTC. The chain recombines TRBV9 with TRBJ2-7; D unclear. The CDR3 runs to 13 residues. V gave up 0 bases and J gave up 4 bases, with 8 bases separating them. Per germline, CDR1 SGDLS and CDR2 YYNGEE.